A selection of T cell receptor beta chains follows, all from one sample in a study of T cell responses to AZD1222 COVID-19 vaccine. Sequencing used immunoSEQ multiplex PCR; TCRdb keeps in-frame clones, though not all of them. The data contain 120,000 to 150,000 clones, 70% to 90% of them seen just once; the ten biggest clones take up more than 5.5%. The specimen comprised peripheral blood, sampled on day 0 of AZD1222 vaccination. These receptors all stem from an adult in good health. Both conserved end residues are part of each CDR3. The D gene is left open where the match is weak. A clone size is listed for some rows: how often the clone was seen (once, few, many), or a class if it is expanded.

TGTGCCAGCAGCTGGAGGCTAGCGGGAGGGCCGTCCAATGAGCAGTTCTTC,CASSWRLAGGPSNEQFF,TRBJ2-1,TRBV7-9,TRBD2,-
TGTGCCAGCAGTTACGACGGCGAGCAGTACTTC,CASSYDGEQYF,TRBJ2-7,TRBV6-5,-,-
TGCGCCAGCAGCCAGCTGAGACCGAATGAAAAACTGTTTTTT,CASSQLRPNEKLFF,TRBJ1-4,TRBV5-1,-,-
TGTGCCAGCAGCGTAGGCGGGAAGGGTACCGGGGAGCTGTTTTTT,CASSVGGKGTGELFF,TRBJ2-2,TRBV9,-,once
TGCGCCAGCTCCGGTGGCGGTGACACAGATACGCAGTATTTT,CASSGGGDTDTQYF,TRBJ2-3,TRBV4-1,-,-
TGTGCCAGTCGCTCTAGGGAAGAAATTAACTATGGCTACACCTTC,CASRSREEINYGYTF,TRBJ1-2,TRBV19,-,-
TGTGCCAGCAGCCCCCGGACAGGGTACCCCTACGAGCAGTACTTC,CASSPRTGYPYEQYF,TRBJ2-7,TRBV28,TRBD1,-
TGTGCCAGCAGCCAGGGTGGGAATGAGCAGTTCTTC,CASSQGGNEQFF,TRBJ2-1,TRBV3-1/TRBV3-2,-,-
TGCGCCAGCAAGGGGATCAGCTACAATGAGCAGTTCTTC,CASKGISYNEQFF,TRBJ2-1,TRBV5-1,-,-
TGTGCCAGCAGCAGGGGGTATAATGAAAAACTGTTTTTT,CASSRGYNEKLFF,TRBJ1-4,TRBV6-5,TRBD1,-
TGTGCCAGCAGCTTGGATAGCGGGGTGGAGACCCAGTACTTC,CASSLDSGVETQYF,TRBJ2-5,TRBV5-4,TRBD2,-
TGTGCCAGCAGCCTTCTGGACCTGAACACTGAAGCTTTCTTT,CASSLLDLNTEAFF,TRBJ1-1,TRBV27,-,-
TGTGCCAGCAGCCTGGACGTGTCTGGAAACACCATATATTTT,CASSLDVSGNTIYF,TRBJ1-3,TRBV7-2,-,-
TGCAGCGCCAGCGGGAGTGGTTACAATGAGCAGTTCTTC,CSASGSGYNEQFF,TRBJ2-1,TRBV29-1,TRBD2,-
TGCGCCAGCAGCCAAGATATCCCGGGACAGGCTTACGAGCAGTACTTC,CASSQDIPGQAYEQYF,TRBJ2-7,TRBV4-3,TRBD1,few
TGTGCCATAAGCCCTAGCGGGAGGGCCCAAGAGACCCAGTACTTC,CAISPSGRAQETQYF,TRBJ2-5,TRBV10-3,TRBD2,-
TGTGCCTGGAGTGTTTTGGGAACCGGGGAGCTGTTTTTT,CAWSVLGTGELFF,TRBJ2-2,TRBV30,-,-
TGTGCCACCAGAGGGACTAGCGGGCCCCAAGAGACCCAGTACTTC,CATRGTSGPQETQYF,TRBJ2-5,TRBV24-1,TRBD2,-
TGCGCCAGCAGCCGGGGACTAGCGGTTCGACCATCCTACAATGAGCAGTTCTTC,CASSRGLAVRPSYNEQFF,TRBJ2-1,TRBV4-1,TRBD2,-
TGTGCCAGCAGCCACAGTTCTGGAAACACCATATATTTT,CASSHSSGNTIYF,TRBJ1-3,TRBV7-8,-,few
TGTGCCAGCGGACAGGGCTTTAATTCACCCCTCCACTTT,CASGQGFNSPLHF,TRBJ1-6,TRBV7-9,TRBD1,-
TGCGCCAGCAGCCAGGGGAGCGGCTACGAGCAGTACTTC,CASSQGSGYEQYF,TRBJ2-7,TRBV5-1,-,-
TGTGCCAGCAGTTTAGGGGGTCTACTAGCAAATCAGCCCCAGCATTTT,CASSLGGLLANQPQHF,TRBJ1-5,TRBV28,-,-
TGTGCCAGCAGTGAACTGAGCTCCTACAATGAGCAGTTCTTC,CASSELSSYNEQFF,TRBJ2-1,TRBV6-1,-,few
TGTGCCAGGAAGGTGGGGGGATATGGCTACACCTTC,CARKVGGYGYTF,TRBJ1-2,TRBV6-5,-,-
TGCAGCGTTGTTTCGCGGGAGGGGCGTAACAATGAGCAGTTCTTC,CSVVSREGRNNEQFF,TRBJ2-1,TRBV29-1,TRBD2,-
TGTGCCAGCAGCGGCGGCTCGAACACTGAAGCTTTCTTT,CASSGGSNTEAFF,TRBJ1-1,TRBV3-1/TRBV3-2,-,-
TGCGCCAGCAGCCAGGATCTAGCGGGTGAGCAGTTCTTC,CASSQDLAGEQFF,TRBJ2-1,TRBV4-3,TRBD2,-
TGTGCCAGCAGCCAGGCAGGGGGCACTGAAGCTTTCTTT,CASSQAGGTEAFF,TRBJ1-1,TRBV3-1/TRBV3-2,TRBD1,once
TGCAGCTTTGCGGGCGATGGGCTAGAAAAACTGTTTTTT,CSFAGDGLEKLFF,TRBJ1-4,TRBV29-1,-,-
TGTGCCAGCAGCGTAGGAGCAGGGCCCCACTACGAGCAGTACTTC,CASSVGAGPHYEQYF,TRBJ2-7,TRBV7-3,-,once
TGTGCCAGCAGCTCCAGGACTAGCGGGAAATACGAGCAGTACTTC,CASSSRTSGKYEQYF,TRBJ2-7,TRBV13,TRBD2,-
TGTGCCAGCAGCCCCGGACCGGCGAACACTGAAGCTTTCTTT,CASSPGPANTEAFF,TRBJ1-1,TRBV7-2,-,-
TGCGCCAGCAGCCAGGAGGACAGGGGTAATTCACCCCTCCACTTT,CASSQEDRGNSPLHF,TRBJ1-6,TRBV4-3,TRBD1,-
TGTGCCAGCAGCGTAGAAGTCAGGGGAGAGGAGCAGTACTTC,CASSVEVRGEEQYF,TRBJ2-7,TRBV9,-,-
TGTGCCAGCAGCAGCAACAGGGGAGGGGGTTCCTACGAGCAGTACTTC,CASSSNRGGGSYEQYF,TRBJ2-7,TRBV7-8,-,-